These 16 T cell receptor beta chains were sequenced from one sample in a study of read filtering for tumor transcriptome and immune sequencing. Molecular barcoded adaptors covering alpha/delta and beta/gamma chains were used on roughly 400 ng RNA. Via MiXCR, TCRdb re-called the reads, giving one row per CDR3 protein. Seen here are more than 70,000 distinct CDR3 sequences, roughly a fifth observed once, and the top ten hold roughly an eighth. The sequenced sample was a population of CD138-negative cells sorted from bone marrow. Source of these receptors: a donor aged 40 or over with multiple myeloma.

This clonotype has ten or more counts. This rearrangement joins TRBV27 to TRBJ2-1; TRBD1 is a possible D gene (6 bases). Germline lookup yields CDR1 MNHEY and CDR2 SMNVEV (reference sequence). Trimming removed 8 bases at V and 3 bases at J, with 20 bases between. The CDR3 covers 16 residues. In DNA form, the CDR3 reads TGTGCCAGCGCCTTCCAGGACAGTCCTTTCTACAATGAGCAGTTCTTC. It translates to CASAFQDSPFYNEQFF.

Comments on this clonotype: Compared with germline, one end of the junction differs, possibly owing to a read error. J is TRBJ2-1 and V is TRBV29-1, with D possibly being TRBD2 (6 bases). The CDR3 is made up of 12 amino acids. Germline CDR1 is SQVTM and CDR2 is ANQGSEA. Written as DNA, the CDR3 is TGCAGTGTTCGGGAGACCTACAATGAGCAGCTCTTC. Residues: CSVRETYNEQLF.

In the case of this clonotype: A much larger clone lies a single base off, so this may be a read error. Since no conserved phenylalanine or tryptophan closes the CDR3, a read error is the likely cause. This chain uses TRBV19 with TRBJ2-1, with D tentatively TRBD1 (5 bases). This CDR3 is 15 amino acids long. Trimming removed 5 bases at V and 2 bases at J, with 13 bases between. The germline V gene encodes CDR1 LNHDA and CDR2 SQIVND (reference sequence). CDR3 sequence reads: CASSPAGLPYNEQFS. The CDR3 region has the DNA TGTGCCAGTAGTCCCGCAGGGTTGCCCTACAATGAGCAGTTCTCC.

The J gene is TRBJ2-2, the V gene TRBV19, with 7 bases matching TRBD1. The CDR3 has 14 amino acids. Trimming at V came to 5 bases and at J to 5 bases, leaving 5 bases not matched to a gene. CDR1 and CDR2 (germline): LNHDA, SQIVND (reference sequence). CDR3 nucleotides: TGTGCCAGTAGTTACGACAGGGTTACCGGGGAGCTGTTTTTT. It specifies CASSYDRVTGELFF.

This clonotype was seen many times. This chain links TRBV7-9 with TRBJ1-2, with D unresolved. Germline CDR1 and CDR2: SEHNR and FQNEAQ (reference sequence). The CDR3 runs 12 residues. Trimming took 8 bases from V and 1 from J, leaving 8 bases between them. CDR3 DNA sequence: TGTGCCAGCTCGTGGGGTAACTATGGCTACACCTTC. This codes for CASSWGNYGYTF.

The rearrangement links TRBV25-1 to TRBJ2-3, with D maybe TRBD2 (6 bases). In germline, CDR1 is MGHDK, CDR2 SYGVNS. CDR3 length: 13 residues. Trimming left V 6 bases short and J 7 bases short, with 14 bases between. This CDR3 is CASRETGGNTQYF. The CDR3 nucleotides read TGTGCCAGCAGGGAAACTGGGGGGAATACGCAGTATTTT.

This clonotype was counted ten times or more. This chain joins TRBV4-1 and TRBJ1-1; D gene unclear. Between the trimmed V and J ends, which lost 5 bases and 4 bases, there was a span of 11 bases. Germline assignment: CDR1 MGHRA and CDR2 YSYEKL. CDR3 size: 13 residues. The CDR3 nucleotides are TGCGCCAGCAGCAGAGGGTTAGCCACTGAAGCTTTCTTT. Its translation: CASSRGLATEAFF.

As concerns this clonotype: The germline gene is not matched at one end of the junction; a read error may be the cause. The chain combines TRBV29-1 with TRBJ2-1, with 9 bases matching TRBD2. The CDR3 is made up of 12 amino acids. Germline V gene lookup returns CDR1 SQVTM and CDR2 ANQGSEA. CDR3 nucleotide sequence: TGCAGCGCCCGCGGGAGGGCGAATGTGCAGTTCTTC. This gives the protein CSARGRANVQFF.

V usage is TRBV12-3 or TRBV12-4 and J usage is TRBJ1-3; unclear D gene. V shed 6 bases and J shed 0 bases, with 9 bases lying between them. CDR3 length: 14 residues. The CDR3 DNA sequence: TGTGCCAGCAGCTGGCTCCACTCTGGAAACACCATATATTTT. Translated, it gives CASSWLHSGNTIYF.

This clonotype was seen repeatedly, ten times or more. The chain employs TRBV4-2 and TRBJ2-3, with TRBD2 identical over 11 bases. This CDR3 spans 16 amino acids. Germline CDR1 is LGHNA and CDR2 is YNFKEQ. J gave up 4 bases and V 0 bases, and 3 bases lay outside the gene matches. CDR3 region: CASSQDTSGGADTQYF. The CDR3 region has the DNA TGTGCCAGCAGCCAAGATACTAGCGGGGGCGCAGATACGCAGTATTTT.

This clonotype has ten or more counts. The chain recombines TRBV11-2 with TRBJ2-3; D is undetermined. Per germline, CDR1 SGHAT and CDR2 FQNNGV. Deletions cut 1 base from V and 2 bases from J, with 4 bases between. The CDR3 consists of 13 residues. The CDR3 sequence: CASSLAFTDTQYF. CDR3 sequence (DNA): TGTGCCAGCAGCTTAGCTTTCACAGATACGCAGTATTTT.

This clonotype was detected many times. The rearrangement links TRBV4-1 to TRBJ2-5; TRBD2 is a possible D gene (5 bases). The germline gives CDR1 MGHRA, CDR2 YSYEKL. Trimming took off 0 bases at V and 1 base at J, with 6 bases between the two ends. The CDR3 has 14 residues. CDR3 residues: CASSQDGLQETQYF. The CDR3 bases are TGCGCCAGCAGCCAAGATGGACTCCAAGAGACCCAGTACTTC.

This clonotype was seen at least ten times. CDR3 sequence (DNA): TGCGCCAGCAGCCAGAGACGGCTAGATAATGAAAAACTGTTTTTT. This encodes CASSQRRLDNEKLFF. The V and J genes are TRBV4-1 and TRBJ1-4; no clear D gene. The CDR3 runs 15 residues. V was clipped by 3 bases and J by 4 bases, with 12 bases between them. Germline V gives CDR1 MGHRA, CDR2 YSYEKL.

Concerning this clonotype itself: The missing conserved phenylalanine or tryptophan at the end of this CDR3 makes a read error likely. This chain joins TRBV9 and TRBJ2-1; TRBD1 matches at 10 bases. Germline CDR1 SGDLS, CDR2 YYNGEE. J gave up 3 bases and V 7 bases, and 19 bases lay outside the gene matches. The CDR3 contains 19 residues. The chain's CDR3 is CASRPPPGQGSKYYNEQFL. CDR3 coding DNA: TGTGCCAGCCGCCCTCCCCCGGGACAGGGGTCTAAATACTACAATGAGCAGTTCCTC.

In its sample, this clonotype was seen once. The chain is built from TRBV29-1 and TRBJ2-1; D call uncertain. CDR3 length: 11 amino acids. Deletions cut 6 bases from V and 4 bases from J, with 7 bases between. Germline loops: CDR1 SQVTM, CDR2 ANQGSEA. The CDR3 nucleotides are TGCAGCGTAAAGACTTACAATGAGCAGTTCTTC. Its translation is CSVKTYNEQFF.

This clonotype came up many times. The V call is TRBV5-1, the J call TRBJ2-5; perhaps TRBD2 as D (5 bases). Trimming removed 4 bases from V and 0 bases from J, with 10 bases in between. Germline V gene data show CDR1 as SGHRS and CDR2 as YFSETQ. The CDR3 extends over 14 amino acids. The CDR3 here is CASSLPGNQETQYF. For the CDR3, the DNA is TGCGCCAGCAGCCTACCCGGGAACCAAGAGACCCAGTACTTC.